Listed here are 3 T cell receptor beta chains from one sample, sequenced in a study of beta chain features in type 1 diabetes. TCRB transcripts that were expressed got sequenced, as all of the isolated RNA had been reverse transcribed. Profiled with immunoSEQ multiplex PCR; TCRdb holds only in-frame clones, not every one. Of 200,000 to 250,000 clones in the sample, 25% to 35% were seen once. Material: central memory CD4+ T cells from blood. These receptors all come from a man younger than 40 in good health.

J is TRBJ2-3 and V is TRBV29-1; D is unresolved. The CDR3 length is 14 residues. Germline assignment: CDR1 SQVTM and CDR2 ANQGSEA. The V end was cut by 3 bases, the J end by 0 bases, with 10 bases between. CDR3 in amino acids: CSVERNYSTDTQYF. CDR3 in DNA: TGCAGCGTTGAGAGGAACTATAGCACAGATACGCAGTATTTT.

The chain combines TRBV29-1 with TRBJ2-7; TRBD1 is a possible D gene (6 bases). The CDR3 has 9 amino acids. In germline, CDR1 is SQVTM, CDR2 ANQGSEA. The V end lost 7 bases, the J end lost 7 bases, and 8 bases lay between the germline ends. The CDR3 spells CSDDREQYF. In DNA form, the CDR3 reads TGCAGCGACGACAGGGAGCAGTACTTC.

With regard to this clone: Being one base from a much bigger clone, this may be a read error. The rearrangement links TRBV30 to TRBJ1-5; TRBD1 aligns across 8 bases. Germline V lookup: CDR1 GTSNPN, CDR2 SVGIG (reference sequence). After removal of 8 bases from V and 6 bases from J, the junction contained 15 bases not matched to a gene. The CDR3 is 15 residues long. For the CDR3, the DNA is TGTGCCGGGACCACCCCCCAGGGGGCGGTTCAGCCCCAGCATTTT. As protein: CAGTTPQGAVQPQHF.